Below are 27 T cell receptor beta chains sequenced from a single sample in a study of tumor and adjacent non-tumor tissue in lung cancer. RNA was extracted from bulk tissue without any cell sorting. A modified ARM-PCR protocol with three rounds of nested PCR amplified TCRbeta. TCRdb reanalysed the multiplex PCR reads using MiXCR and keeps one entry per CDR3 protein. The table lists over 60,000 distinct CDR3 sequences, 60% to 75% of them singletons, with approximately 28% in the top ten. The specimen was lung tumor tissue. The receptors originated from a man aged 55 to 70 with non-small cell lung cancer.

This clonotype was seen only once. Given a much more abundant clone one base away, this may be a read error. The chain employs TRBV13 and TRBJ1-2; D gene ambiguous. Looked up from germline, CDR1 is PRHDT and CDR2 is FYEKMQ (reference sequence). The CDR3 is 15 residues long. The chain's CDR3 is CASSSQPGSRRGYIF. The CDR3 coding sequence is TGTGCCAGCAGCTCACAACCCGGGAGCCGCCGAGGCTACATCTTC. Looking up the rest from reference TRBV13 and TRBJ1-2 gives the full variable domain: AAGVIQSPRHLIKEKRETATLKCYPIPRHDTVYWYQQGPGQDPQFLISFYEKMQSDKGSIPDRFSAQQFSDYHSELNMSSLELGDSALYFCASSSQPGSRRGYIFGSGTRLTVV.

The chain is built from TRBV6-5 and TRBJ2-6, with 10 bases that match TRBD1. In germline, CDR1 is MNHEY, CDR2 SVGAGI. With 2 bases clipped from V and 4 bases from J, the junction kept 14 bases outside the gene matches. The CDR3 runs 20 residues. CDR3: CASSYLLMTGGTLGANVLTF. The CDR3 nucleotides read TGTGCCAGCAGTTACCTCCTAATGACAGGGGGCACGTTGGGGGCCAACGTCCTGACTTTC.

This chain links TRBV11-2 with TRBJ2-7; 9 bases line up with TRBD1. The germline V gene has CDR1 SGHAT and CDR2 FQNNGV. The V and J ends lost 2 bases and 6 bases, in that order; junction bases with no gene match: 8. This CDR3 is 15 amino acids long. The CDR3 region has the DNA TGTGCCAGCAGCTTATCGGGACAGGGAGCCTCCGAGCAGTACTTC. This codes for CASSLSGQGASEQYF. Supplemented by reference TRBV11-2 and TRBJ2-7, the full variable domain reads EAGVAQSPRYKIIEKRQSVAFWCNPISGHATLYWYQQILGQGPKLLIQFQNNGVVDDSQLPKDRFSAERLKGVDSTLKIQPAKLEDSAVYLCASSLSGQGASEQYFGPGTRLTVT.

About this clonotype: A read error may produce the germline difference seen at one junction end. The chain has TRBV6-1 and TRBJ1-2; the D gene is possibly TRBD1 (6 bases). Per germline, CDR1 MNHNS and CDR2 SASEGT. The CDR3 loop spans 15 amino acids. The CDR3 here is CTSSDPGAANYAYTF. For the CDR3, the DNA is TGTACCAGCAGTGACCCAGGGGCAGCTAACTATGCCTACACCTTC.

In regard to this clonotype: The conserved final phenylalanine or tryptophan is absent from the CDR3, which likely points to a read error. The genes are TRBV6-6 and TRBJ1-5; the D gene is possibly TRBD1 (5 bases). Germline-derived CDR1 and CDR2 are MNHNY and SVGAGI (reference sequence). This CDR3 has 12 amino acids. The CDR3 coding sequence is TGTGCCAGCAGGAAGGACAATCATCCCCAGCATCTT. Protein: CASRKDNHPQHL.

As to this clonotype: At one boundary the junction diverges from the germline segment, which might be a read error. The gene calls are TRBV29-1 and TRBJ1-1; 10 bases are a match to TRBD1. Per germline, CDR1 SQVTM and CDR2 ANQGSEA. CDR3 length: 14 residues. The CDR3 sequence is CGAESGQGNPEAFF. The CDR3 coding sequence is TGCGGCGCTGAGTCGGGACAGGGGAACCCTGAAGCTTTCTTT.

CDR3 nucleotide sequence: TGCAGCGTTTTCCTCGGGACACAGTACTTC. Translation gives CSVFLGTQYF. V and J are TRBV29-1 and TRBJ2-5, with a possible D match to TRBD1 (6 bases). The CDR3 length is 10 residues. Germline loops: CDR1 SQVTM, CDR2 ANQGSEA. Trimming pared 5 bases from V and 11 bases from J, leaving 12 bases between.

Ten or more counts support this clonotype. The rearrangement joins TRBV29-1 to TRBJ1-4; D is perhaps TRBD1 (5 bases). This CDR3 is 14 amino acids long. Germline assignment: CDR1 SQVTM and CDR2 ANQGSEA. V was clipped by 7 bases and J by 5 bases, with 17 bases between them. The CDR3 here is CSAAGATVNEKLFF. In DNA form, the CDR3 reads TGCAGCGCTGCCGGAGCGACAGTCAATGAAAAACTGTTTTTT.

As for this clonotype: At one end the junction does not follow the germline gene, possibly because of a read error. CDR3 sequence: CTSNDGGNPYEQYF. Written as DNA, the CDR3 is TGCACCAGCAATGACGGAGGGAACCCCTACGAACAGTACTTC. This chain uses TRBV10-2 with TRBJ2-7, with a possible D match to TRBD2 (6 bases). This CDR3 is 14 amino acids long. Germline values: CDR1 WSHSY, CDR2 SAAADI.

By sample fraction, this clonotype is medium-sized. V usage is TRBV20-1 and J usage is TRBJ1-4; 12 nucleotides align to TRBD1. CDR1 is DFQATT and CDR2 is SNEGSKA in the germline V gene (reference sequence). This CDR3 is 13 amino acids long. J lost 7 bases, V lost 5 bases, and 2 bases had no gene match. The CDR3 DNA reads TGCAGTGCTCCGGGACAGGGGGCTGAAAAACTGTTTTTT. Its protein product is CSAPGQGAEKLFF.

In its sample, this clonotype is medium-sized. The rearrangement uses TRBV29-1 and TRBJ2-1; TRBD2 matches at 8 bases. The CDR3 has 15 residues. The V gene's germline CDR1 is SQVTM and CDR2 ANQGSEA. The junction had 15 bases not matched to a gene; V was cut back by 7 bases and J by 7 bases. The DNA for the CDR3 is TGCAGCGCGGATTTTAGCGGGACGGTGGCAAATGAGCAGTTCTTC. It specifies CSADFSGTVANEQFF.

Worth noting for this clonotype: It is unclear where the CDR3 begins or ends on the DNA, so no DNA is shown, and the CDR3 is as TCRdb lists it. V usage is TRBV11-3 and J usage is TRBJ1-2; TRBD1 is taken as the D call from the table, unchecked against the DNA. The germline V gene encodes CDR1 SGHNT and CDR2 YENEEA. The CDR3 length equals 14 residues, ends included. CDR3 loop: CANGNERDNYGCTF.

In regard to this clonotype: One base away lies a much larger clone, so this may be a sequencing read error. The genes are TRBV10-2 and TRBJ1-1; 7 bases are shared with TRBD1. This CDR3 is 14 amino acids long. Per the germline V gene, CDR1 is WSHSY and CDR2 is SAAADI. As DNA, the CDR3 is TGCGCCAGGAGTCGAGACAGGGCGAACAATGAAGCTTTCTTT. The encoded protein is CARSRDRANNEAFF.

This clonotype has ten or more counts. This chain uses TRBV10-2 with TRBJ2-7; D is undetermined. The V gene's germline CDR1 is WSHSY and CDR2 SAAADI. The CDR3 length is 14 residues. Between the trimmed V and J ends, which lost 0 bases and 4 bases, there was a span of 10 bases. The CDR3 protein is CASSESHSQYEQYF. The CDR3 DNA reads TGCGCCAGCAGTGAGTCGCACAGCCAATACGAGCAGTACTTC.

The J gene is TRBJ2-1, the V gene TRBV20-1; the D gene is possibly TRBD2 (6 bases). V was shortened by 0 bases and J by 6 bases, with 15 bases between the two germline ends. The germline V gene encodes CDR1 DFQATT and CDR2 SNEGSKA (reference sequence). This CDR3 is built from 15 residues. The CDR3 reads CSAREPTGSSNEQFF. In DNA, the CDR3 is TGCAGTGCTAGAGAACCCACCGGGAGTTCCAATGAGCAGTTCTTC.

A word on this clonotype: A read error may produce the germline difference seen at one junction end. In DNA form, the CDR3 reads TGTGCCAGGACCGGACAGGGGGGTCTGGATCAGCCTCAGCATTTT. Protein product: CARTGQGGLDQPQHF. This rearrangement joins TRBV5-5 to TRBJ1-5; 10 nucleotides line up with TRBD1. This CDR3 region has 15 residues. Germline-derived CDR1 and CDR2 are SGHKS and YYEKEE (reference sequence).

The CDR3 DNA sequence: TGTGCCAGCAGCTTAGATTTAAGGAGCTACGAGCAGTACTTC. This encodes CASSLDLRSYEQYF. The V call is TRBV11-2, the J call TRBJ2-7, with no clear D. The CDR3 loop spans 14 amino acids. The V end was cut by 0 bases, the J end by 3 bases, with 9 bases between. Germline V gene lookup returns CDR1 SGHAT and CDR2 FQNNGV.

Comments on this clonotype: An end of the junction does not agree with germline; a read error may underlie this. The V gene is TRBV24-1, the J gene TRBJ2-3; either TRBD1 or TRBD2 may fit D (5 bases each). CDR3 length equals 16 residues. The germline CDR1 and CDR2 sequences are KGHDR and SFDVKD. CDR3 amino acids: CATSEYPGLETNTQYF. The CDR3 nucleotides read TGTGCCACCAGTGAATATCCGGGGCTGGAGACAAATACACAGTATTTT.

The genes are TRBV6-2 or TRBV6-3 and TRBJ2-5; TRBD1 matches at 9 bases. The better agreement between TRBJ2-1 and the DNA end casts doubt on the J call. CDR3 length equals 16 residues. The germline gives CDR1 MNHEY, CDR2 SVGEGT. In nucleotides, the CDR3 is TGTGCCAGCAATGTACCCGGGACAGGGCACCAAGAGACCCAGTTCTTC. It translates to CASNVPGTGHQETQFF.

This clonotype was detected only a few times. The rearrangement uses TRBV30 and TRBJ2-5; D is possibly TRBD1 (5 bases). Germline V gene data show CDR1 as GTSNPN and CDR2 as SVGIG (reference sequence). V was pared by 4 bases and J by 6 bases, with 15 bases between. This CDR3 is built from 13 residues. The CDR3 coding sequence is TGTGCCTGGATGGGCCAGGGTGGGAAGACCCAGTACTTC. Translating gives CAWMGQGGKTQYF. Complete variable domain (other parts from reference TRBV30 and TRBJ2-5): SQTIHQWPATLVQPVGSPLSLECTVEGTSNPNLYWYRQAAGRGLQLLFYSVGIGQISSEVPQNLSASRPQDRQFILSSKKLLLSDSGFYLCAWMGQGGKTQYFGPGTRLLVL.

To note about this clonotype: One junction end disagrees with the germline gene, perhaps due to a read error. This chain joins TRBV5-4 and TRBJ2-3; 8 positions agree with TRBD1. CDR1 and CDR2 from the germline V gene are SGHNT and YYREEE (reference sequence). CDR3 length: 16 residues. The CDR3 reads CAISPGQGSGAVTQYF. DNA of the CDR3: TGTGCCATCAGCCCCGGACAGGGTTCGGGCGCAGTTACGCAGTATTTT.

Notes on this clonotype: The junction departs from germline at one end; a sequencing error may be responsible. The DNA of the CDR3 is TGTGTCAGCAGTGACTCGGAGGAAGTCAGTCATCCCCAGGATTTT. This sequence encodes CVSSDSEEVSHPQDF. The chain has TRBV6-1 and TRBJ1-5, with unresolved D. The germline V gene has CDR1 MNHNS and CDR2 SASEGT. The CDR3 consists of 15 residues.

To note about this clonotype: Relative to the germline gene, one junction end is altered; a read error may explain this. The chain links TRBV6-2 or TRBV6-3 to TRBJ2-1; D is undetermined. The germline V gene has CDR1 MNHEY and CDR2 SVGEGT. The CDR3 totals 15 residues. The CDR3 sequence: CASSYNRGGCDEQLF. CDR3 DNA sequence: TGTGCCAGCAGTTACAATAGAGGCGGCTGCGATGAGCAGCTCTTC.

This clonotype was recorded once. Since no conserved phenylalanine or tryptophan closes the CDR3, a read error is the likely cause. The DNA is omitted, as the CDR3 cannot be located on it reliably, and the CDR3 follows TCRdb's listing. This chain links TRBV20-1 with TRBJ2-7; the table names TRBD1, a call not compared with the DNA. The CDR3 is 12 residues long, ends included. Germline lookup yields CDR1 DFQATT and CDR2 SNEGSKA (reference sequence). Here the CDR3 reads CSATGQVWELYY.

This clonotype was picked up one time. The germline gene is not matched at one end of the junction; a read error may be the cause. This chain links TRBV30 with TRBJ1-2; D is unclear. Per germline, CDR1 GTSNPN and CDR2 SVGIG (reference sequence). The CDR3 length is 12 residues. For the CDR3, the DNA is TGTGCCAGGACGCTGGGAGACTATGACTACACCTTC. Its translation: CARTLGDYDYTF.

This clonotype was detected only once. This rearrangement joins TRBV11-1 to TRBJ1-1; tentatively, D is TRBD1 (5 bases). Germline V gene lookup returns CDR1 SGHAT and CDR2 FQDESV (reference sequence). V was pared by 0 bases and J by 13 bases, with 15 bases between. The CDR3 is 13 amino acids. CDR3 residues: CASSLAPGVEIFF. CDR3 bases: TGTGCCAGCAGCTTAGCGCCGGGGGTTGAAATTTTCTTT.

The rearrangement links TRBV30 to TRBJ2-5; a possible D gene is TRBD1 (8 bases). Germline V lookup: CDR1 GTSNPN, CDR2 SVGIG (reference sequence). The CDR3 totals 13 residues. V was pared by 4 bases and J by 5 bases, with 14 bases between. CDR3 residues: CAWNTGGGETQYF. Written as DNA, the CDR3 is TGTGCCTGGAATACAGGGGGGGGGGAGACCCAGTACTTC.